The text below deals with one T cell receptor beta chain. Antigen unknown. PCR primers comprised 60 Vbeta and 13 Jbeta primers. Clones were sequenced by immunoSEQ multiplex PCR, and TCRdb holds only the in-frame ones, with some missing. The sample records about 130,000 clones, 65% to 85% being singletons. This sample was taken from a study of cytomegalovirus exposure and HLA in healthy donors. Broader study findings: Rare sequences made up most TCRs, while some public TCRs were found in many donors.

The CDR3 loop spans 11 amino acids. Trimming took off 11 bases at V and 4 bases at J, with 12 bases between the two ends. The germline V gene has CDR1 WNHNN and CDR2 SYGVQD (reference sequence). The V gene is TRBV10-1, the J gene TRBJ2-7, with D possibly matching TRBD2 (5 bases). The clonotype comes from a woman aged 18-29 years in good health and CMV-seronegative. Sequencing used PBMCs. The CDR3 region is CAAGSAYEQYF. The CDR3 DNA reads TGCGCCGCGGGTAGCGCTTACGAGCAGTACTTC.